This entry concerns a single T cell receptor beta chain. Antigen: not known. In the sorted-subset replicate PCRs, around 0.2 ug DNA, 25,000 to 30,000 T cell genomes, was used. The assay was immunoSEQ multiplex PCR, and TCRdb's table has in-frame clones only and misses some. The data show over 850,000 clones, 70% to 80% seen once. Trimming took off 5 bases at V and 5 bases at J, with 19 bases between the two ends. The germline V gene encodes CDR1 SEHNR and CDR2 FQNEAQ (reference sequence). This CDR3 is 16 amino acids long. This entry is derived from a study of shared clonotypes between healthy human individuals. Broader study findings: Four donors shared 4.5% to 6.5% of their naive CD4 clonotypes.

Negatively enriched CD4+ T cells were divided by CD45RA into naive and memory. The receptor was derived from a man between 18 and 29 years old in good health. Some clones in this sample may be carry-over from other donors' samples. Material for sequencing was memory CD4+ T cells from PBMCs. The subset was: CD45RA-negative fraction. The chain recombines TRBV7-9 with TRBJ2-1; D perhaps matches TRBD1 (6 bases). CDR3 DNA sequence: TGTGCCAGCAGCCCTCAGAAAGGGGGATACAACAATGAGCAGTTCTTC. This translates into CASSPQKGGYNNEQFF.